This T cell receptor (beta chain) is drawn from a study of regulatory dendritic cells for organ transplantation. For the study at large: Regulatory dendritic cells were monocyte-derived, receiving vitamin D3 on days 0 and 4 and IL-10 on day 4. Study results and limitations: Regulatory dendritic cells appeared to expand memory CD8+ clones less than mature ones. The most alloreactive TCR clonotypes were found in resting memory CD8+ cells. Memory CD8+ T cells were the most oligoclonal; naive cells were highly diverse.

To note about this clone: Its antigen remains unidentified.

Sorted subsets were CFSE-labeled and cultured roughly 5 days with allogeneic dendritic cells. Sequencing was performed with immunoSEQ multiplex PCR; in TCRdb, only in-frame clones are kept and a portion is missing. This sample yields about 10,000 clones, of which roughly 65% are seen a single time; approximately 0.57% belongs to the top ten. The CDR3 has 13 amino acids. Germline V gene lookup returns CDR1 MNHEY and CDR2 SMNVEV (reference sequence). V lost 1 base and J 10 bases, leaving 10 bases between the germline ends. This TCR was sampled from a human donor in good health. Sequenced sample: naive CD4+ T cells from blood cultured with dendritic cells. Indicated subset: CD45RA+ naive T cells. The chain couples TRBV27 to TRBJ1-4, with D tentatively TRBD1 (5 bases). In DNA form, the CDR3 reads TGTGCCAGCAGTTTATTCAGGGAGGGAAAACTGTTTTTT. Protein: CASSLFREGKLFF.